Below are 17 T cell receptor beta chains sequenced from a single sample in a study of shared clonotypes between healthy human individuals. Data came from immunoSEQ multiplex PCR; TCRdb stores just in-frame clones and leaves some out. The table has 2 million to 2.5 million clones, approximately 94% seen once. The sample consisted of naive CD4+ T cells sorted from blood. Subset here: CD45RA+ positively selected. All receptors come from a young man in good health.

The rearrangement joins TRBV5-6 to TRBJ2-2; D is ambiguous. The CDR3 extends over 12 amino acids. Germline-derived CDR1 and CDR2 are SGHDT and YYEEEE. Trimming shortened V by 5 bases and J by 7 bases, and 9 bases separated the two germline ends. The CDR3 nucleotides read TGTGCCAGCAGTCGTGACTTCGGGGAGCTGTTTTTT. Encoded protein: CASSRDFGELFF.

This chain joins TRBV2 and TRBJ2-3, with 9 bases identical to TRBD2. The CDR3 runs 15 residues. From germline, CDR1 is SNHLY and CDR2 FYNNEI. With 5 bases clipped from V and 2 bases from J, the junction kept 5 bases outside the gene matches. The CDR3 sequence is CASSRIAGATDTQYF. CDR3 DNA: TGTGCCAGCAGTCGAATAGCGGGGGCCACAGATACGCAGTATTTT.

The chain uses TRBV7-9 and TRBJ1-1; D is uncertain. Trimming stripped 1 base from V and 6 bases from J, with 9 bases between. CDR1 SEHNR and CDR2 FQNEAQ come from the germline V gene (reference sequence). This CDR3 is 13 amino acids long. The CDR3: CASSLGDISEAFF. The CDR3 DNA is TGTGCCAGCAGCTTAGGGGATATCTCTGAAGCTTTCTTT.

This chain uses TRBV7-9 with TRBJ1-1; D possibly corresponds to TRBD1 (5 bases). V was cut by 2 bases and J by 6 bases, with 10 bases left in between. The CDR3 totals 13 residues. Germline loops: CDR1 SEHNR, CDR2 FQNEAQ (reference sequence). This chain's CDR3 is CASSLQGKSEAFF. In DNA form, the CDR3 reads TGTGCCAGCAGCTTACAGGGAAAGTCTGAAGCTTTCTTT. The full variable domain, completed using reference TRBV7-9 and TRBJ1-1, is DTGVSQNPRHKITKRGQNVTFRCDPISEHNRLYWYRQTLGQGPEFLTYFQNEAQLEKSRLLSDRFSAERPKGSFSTLEIQRTEQGDSAMYLCASSLQGKSEAFFGQGTRLTVV.

V usage is TRBV5-4 and J usage is TRBJ2-4; D is unclear. The CDR3 has 16 residues. Germline V lookup: CDR1 SGHNT, CDR2 YYREEE (reference sequence). Trimming removed 0 bases from V and 1 base from J, with 11 bases in between. The DNA for the CDR3 is TGTGCCAGCAGCTTGGTAGGCGATCTGGCCAAAAACATTCAGTACTTC. This translates into CASSLVGDLAKNIQYF.

This clone has a single count. The chain links TRBV2 to TRBJ2-2, with D perhaps assigned TRBD1 or TRBD2 (5 bases each). Per the germline V gene, CDR1 is SNHLY and CDR2 is FYNNEI. CDR3 length: 14 amino acids. Trimming cost V 3 bases and J 7 bases, with 12 bases left between them. The CDR3 loop is CASSDGGPVGELFF. The CDR3 region has the DNA TGTGCCAGCAGTGATGGGGGACCTGTCGGGGAGCTGTTTTTT. The full variable domain, rest sourced from reference TRBV2 and TRBJ2-2, is EPEVTQTPSHQVTQMGQEVILRCVPISNHLYFYWYRQILGQKVEFLVSFYNNEISEKSEIFDDQFSVERPDGSNFTLKIRSTKLEDSAMYFCASSDGGPVGELFFGEGSRLTVL.

This clone was recorded only once. The chain links TRBV5-6 to TRBJ1-1; TRBD1 aligns across 11 bases. In germline, CDR1 is SGHDT, CDR2 YYEEEE. There are 16 residues in the CDR3. The J segment lost 5 bases and the V segment lost 2 bases, leaving 8 bases of the junction unmatched. In DNA form, the CDR3 reads TGTGCCAGCAGCTTTGTGGACAGGGGGCAGGAGACTGAAGCTTTCTTT. Amino acid sequence: CASSFVDRGQETEAFF.

The chain is built from TRBV19 and TRBJ1-1; D ambiguous. V was shortened by 4 bases and J by 0 bases, with 9 bases between the two germline ends. This CDR3 region has 14 residues. Germline CDR1 is LNHDA and CDR2 is SQIVND (reference sequence). The CDR3 loop is CASSNRPMNTEAFF. Written as DNA, the CDR3 is TGTGCCAGTAGTAATCGACCTATGAACACTGAAGCTTTCTTT.

This chain uses TRBV27 with TRBJ1-6; D is undetermined. Germline values: CDR1 MNHEY, CDR2 SMNVEV (reference sequence). The CDR3 is made up of 13 amino acids. Trimming removed 8 bases from V and 2 bases from J, with 7 bases in between. The CDR3 DNA is TGTGCCAGCCGCCTGGCCTATAATTCACCCCTCCACTTT. Translating gives CASRLAYNSPLHF.

The rearrangement joins TRBV19 to TRBJ2-5, with TRBD2 identical over 7 bases. With V trimmed by 5 bases and J by 5 bases, 8 bases remained unmatched. There are 14 residues in the CDR3. Germline lookup yields CDR1 LNHDA and CDR2 SQIVND (reference sequence). CDR3 residues: CASSPAGVAETQYF. In DNA, the CDR3 is TGTGCCAGTAGTCCGGCGGGGGTCGCCGAGACCCAGTACTTC.

V and J are TRBV10-3 and TRBJ1-5; no clear D. This CDR3 has 12 residues. Trimming cost V 2 bases and J 5 bases, with 4 bases left between them. Germline-derived CDR1 and CDR2 are ENHRY and SYGVKD. CDR3 coding DNA: TGTGCCATCAGTGAGGTAGATCAGCCCCAGCATTTT. Its protein is CAISEVDQPQHF.

The J gene is TRBJ2-7, the V gene TRBV19; weak D call: TRBD1 (6 bases). The ends were cut back, 1 base at V and 2 bases at J, with 12 bases in the middle. Germline V gene data show CDR1 as LNHDA and CDR2 as SQIVND (reference sequence). The CDR3 loop spans 15 amino acids. CDR3 protein: CASSIATGPPYEQYF. The DNA for the CDR3 is TGTGCCAGTAGTATAGCGACAGGTCCTCCCTACGAGCAGTACTTC.

The chain joins TRBV27 to TRBJ1-6; 7 nucleotides line up with TRBD1. The CDR3 loop spans 15 amino acids. The J segment lost 7 bases and the V segment lost 2 bases, leaving 5 bases of the junction unmatched. Germline V CDR1 and CDR2: MNHEY, SMNVEV (reference sequence). The CDR3 loop is CASSLQYRGNSPLHF. In DNA form, the CDR3 reads TGTGCCAGCAGTTTACAATACAGGGGCAATTCACCCCTCCACTTT.

The chain couples TRBV29-1 to TRBJ2-1; no clear D gene. The germline gives CDR1 SQVTM, CDR2 ANQGSEA. CDR3 size: 12 residues. Trimming removed 4 bases from V and 8 bases from J, with 12 bases in between. In DNA form, the CDR3 reads TGCAGCGTTGGGGGTTTCCGGGATGAGCAGTTCTTC. Translating it yields CSVGGFRDEQFF.

The chain is built from TRBV19 and TRBJ2-2; D not resolved. The V and J ends lost 5 bases and 4 bases respectively, with 5 bases between them. Per germline, CDR1 LNHDA and CDR2 SQIVND (reference sequence). The CDR3 has 12 amino acids. The CDR3 sequence: CASSSGTGELFF. The CDR3 coding sequence is TGTGCCAGTAGTTCCGGCACCGGGGAGCTGTTTTTT.

The chain couples TRBV5-1 to TRBJ1-3, with unresolved D. The length of the CDR3 is 16 residues. Trimming removed 2 bases from V and 0 bases from J, with 12 bases in between. Germline values: CDR1 SGHRS, CDR2 YFSETQ. The CDR3 nucleotides read TGCGCCAGCAGCTTCGGTCAGTCAAACTCTGGAAACACCATATATTTT. This encodes CASSFGQSNSGNTIYF.

The V call is TRBV30, the J call TRBJ1-3, with D unclear. The CDR3 is made up of 14 amino acids. Germline V gene sequence: CDR1 GTSNPN, CDR2 SVGIG (reference sequence). V was trimmed by 3 bases and J by 0 bases, leaving 9 bases between them. The CDR3 DNA reads TGTGCCTGGAGCGTACAGTACTCTGGAAACACCATATATTTT. As protein: CAWSVQYSGNTIYF.